This T cell receptor (beta chain) was retrieved from a study of radiotherapy plus CTLA-4 blockade in lung cancer. Method: immunoSEQ multiplex PCR; TCRdb's copy keeps in-frame clones and lacks some. The sample shows around 110,000 clones, roughly four fifths of them seen only once. V shed 4 bases and J shed 5 bases, with 6 bases lying between them. The CDR3 consists of 12 residues. From germline, CDR1 is MDHEN and CDR2 SYDVKM. Of note for this clone: The antigen remains undetermined.

Findings and caveats of the study: Among blood TCR repertoires after radiotherapy plus ipilimumab, tumor-derived clones expanded.

The rearrangement links TRBV28 to TRBJ2-1; unclear D gene. The TCR was taken from a human donor with non-small cell lung cancer that progressed on radiotherapy plus ipilimumab. Some clones in this sample may be carry-over from other donors' samples. The source material was peripheral blood, sampled from a patient treated with radiotherapy plus ipilimumab. As DNA, the CDR3 is TGTGCCAGCAGTTCAGCCCACAATGAGCAGTTCTTC. This sequence encodes CASSSAHNEQFF.